The clone carrying this TCR beta chain showed up just a few times. The sample comes from a study of blood T cells in healthy people across ages. Study summary: Template switching recovered approximately one barcoded beta molecule for every two T cells.

The CDR3 is 14 residues long. V lost 2 bases and J 3 bases, leaving 10 bases between the germline ends. Germline CDR1 and CDR2: SGHTA and FQGNSA. The second PCR ran roughly 7 to 12 cycles with a sample-barcoded 5' primer and J-beta primers. Via MiXCR, TCRdb re-called the 5' RACE reads, giving one row per CDR3 protein. The repertoire has roughly 700,000 distinct CDR3 sequences, around 25% of them found once; the top ten carry more than 7.5%. This sample also appeared in a second study, on T cells of mothers and their children. That source notes: Donation involved a few healthy Caucasian mothers and the six children that they had. Slightly, though not significantly, more overlap was seen in related than in unrelated mother-child pairs.

Sequenced input: blood. The V gene is TRBV7-2, the J gene TRBJ1-2, with D unresolved. This receptor was taken from a boy between 5 and 17 years old in good health. The CDR3 region has the DNA TGTGCCAGCAGCTTAACGATGGGAGACTATGGCTACACCTTC. Encoded protein: CASSLTMGDYGYTF.